The 7 T cell receptor beta chains given below trace back to one sample, sequenced in a study of T cell responses to AZD1222 COVID-19 vaccine. TCRdb's table, derived via immunoSEQ multiplex PCR, lists solely in-frame clones and lacks some. Of about 100,000 clones in the sample, 86% were seen once. Specimen: peripheral blood, collected on day 0 of AZD1222 vaccination. These TCRs come from an adult in good health.

The J gene is TRBJ1-1, the V gene TRBV3-1 (or the pseudogene TRBV3-2); no firm D call. V was pared by 8 bases and J by 4 bases, with 8 bases between. Germline V CDR1 and CDR2: LGHDT, YNNKEL (reference sequence). The CDR3 has 11 amino acids. CDR3 sequence reads: CASAGVTEAFF. In nucleotides, the CDR3 is TGTGCCAGCGCGGGAGTCACTGAAGCTTTCTTT.

This chain links TRBV5-5 with TRBJ1-5; possibly TRBD1 for D (6 bases). Germline loops: CDR1 SGHKS, CDR2 YYEKEE (reference sequence). V was trimmed by 2 bases and J by 4 bases, leaving 16 bases between them. The CDR3 totals 16 residues. CDR3 coding DNA: TGTGCCAGCAGCTTCCGGGGGGAAGGGGGTAATCAGCCCCAGCATTTT. It translates to CASSFRGEGGNQPQHF.

This clone was found a few times. The gene calls are TRBV5-1 and TRBJ1-5, with D possibly being TRBD1 (5 bases). The V end was cut by 2 bases, the J end by 5 bases, with 11 bases between. Germline V gene data show CDR1 as SGHRS and CDR2 as YFSETQ. CDR3 length: 14 residues. The CDR3 sequence is CASSFGAGDQPQHF. CDR3 in DNA: TGCGCCAGCAGCTTTGGGGCAGGAGATCAGCCCCAGCATTTT.

This chain uses TRBV6-2 or TRBV6-3 with TRBJ2-5; D may be TRBD2 (6 bases). Germline assignment: CDR1 MNHEY and CDR2 SVGEGT. V was shortened by 5 bases and J by 1 base, with 8 bases between the two germline ends. The CDR3 runs to 13 residues. CDR3 loop: CASSAAGQETQYF. In DNA, the CDR3 is TGTGCCAGCAGTGCAGCGGGCCAAGAGACCCAGTACTTC.

The chain uses TRBV11-2 and TRBJ1-6; D is ambiguous. The length of the CDR3 is 13 residues. Trimming pared 6 bases from V and 5 bases from J, leaving 8 bases between. Germline V CDR1 and CDR2: SGHAT, FQNNGV. DNA of the CDR3: TGTGCCAGCAGGCTAGGGAATAATTCACCCCTCCACTTT. This gives the protein CASRLGNNSPLHF.

The gene calls are TRBV20-1 and TRBJ2-7, with D possibly matching TRBD2 (6 bases). The CDR3 loop spans 15 amino acids. V was clipped by 3 bases and J by 1 base, with 16 bases between them. Germline V gene sequence: CDR1 DFQATT, CDR2 SNEGSKA (reference sequence). CDR3 nucleotides: TGCAGTGCTAGTTGGGCCCGGGACTTTTCCTACGAGCAGTACTTC. Its translation: CSASWARDFSYEQYF.

The chain links TRBV25-1 to TRBJ1-6; D is perhaps TRBD1 (5 bases). Trimming cost V 8 bases and J 7 bases, with 15 bases left between them. The CDR3 has 14 amino acids. Per germline, CDR1 MGHDK and CDR2 SYGVNS. The CDR3 spells CASQSLGGNSPLHF. Here the CDR3 DNA reads TGTGCCAGCCAGAGCCTCGGGGGAAATTCACCCCTCCACTTT.